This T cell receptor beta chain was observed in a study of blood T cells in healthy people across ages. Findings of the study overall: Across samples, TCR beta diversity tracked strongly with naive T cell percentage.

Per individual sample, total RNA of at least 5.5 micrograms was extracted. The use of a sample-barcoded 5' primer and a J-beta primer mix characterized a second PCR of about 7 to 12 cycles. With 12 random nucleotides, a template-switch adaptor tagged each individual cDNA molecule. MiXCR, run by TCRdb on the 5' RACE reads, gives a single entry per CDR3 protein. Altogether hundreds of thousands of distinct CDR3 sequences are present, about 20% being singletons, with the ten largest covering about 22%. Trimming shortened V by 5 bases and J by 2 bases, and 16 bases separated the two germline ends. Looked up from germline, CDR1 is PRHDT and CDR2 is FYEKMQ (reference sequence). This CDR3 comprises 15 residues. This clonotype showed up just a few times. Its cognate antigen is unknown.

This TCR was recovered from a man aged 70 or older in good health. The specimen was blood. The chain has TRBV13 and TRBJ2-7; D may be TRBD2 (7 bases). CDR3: CASSQGGALAYEQYF. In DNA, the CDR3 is TGTGCCAGCAGCCAAGGGGGGGCTTTGGCCTACGAGCAGTACTTC.